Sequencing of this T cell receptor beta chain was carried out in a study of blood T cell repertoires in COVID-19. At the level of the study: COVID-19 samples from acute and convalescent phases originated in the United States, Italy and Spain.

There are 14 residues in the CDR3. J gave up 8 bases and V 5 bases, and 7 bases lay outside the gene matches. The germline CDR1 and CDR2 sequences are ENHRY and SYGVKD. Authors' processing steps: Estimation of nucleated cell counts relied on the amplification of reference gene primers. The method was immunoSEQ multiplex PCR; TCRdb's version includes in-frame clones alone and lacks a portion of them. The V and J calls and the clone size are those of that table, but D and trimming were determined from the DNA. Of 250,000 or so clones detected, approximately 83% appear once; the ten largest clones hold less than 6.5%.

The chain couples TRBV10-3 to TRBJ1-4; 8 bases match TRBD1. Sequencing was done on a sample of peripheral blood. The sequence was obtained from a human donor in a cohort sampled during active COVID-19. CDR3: CAISSGTGYEKLFF. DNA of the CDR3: TGTGCCATCAGTTCCGGGACAGGATACGAAAAACTGTTTTTT.